This record concerns one T cell receptor (beta chain) sequence. V lost 7 bases, J lost 4 bases, and 11 bases stayed unmatched. CDR1 and CDR2 (germline): MNHNS, SASEGT. This CDR3 is built from 15 residues. Sequencing was performed with immunoSEQ multiplex PCR; in TCRdb, only in-frame clones are kept and a portion is missing. The profile shows 65,000 to 85,000 clones, around nine tenths of them singletons. This record comes from a study of OX40 agonist ivuxolimab in advanced cancers. The clonotype was recovered from an adult with an advanced solid tumor such as melanoma, head and neck, liver or kidney cancer. The material was CD4+ or CD8+ T cells sorted from blood, obtained in a trial of the OX40 agonist ivuxolimab. The chain links TRBV6-1 to TRBJ2-7, with 9 bases lining up with TRBD1. The CDR3 DNA follows: TGTGCCAGCACCACCGGGGACAGGGCCCTGTACGAGCAGTACTTC. It translates to CASTTGDRALYEQYF.